These 18 T cell receptor beta chains share one sample of origin, sequenced in a study of T cells in Graves' hyperthyroidism and ophthalmopathy. It was RNA transcripts that yielded the amplified TCR beta CDR3 regions. TCR CDR3 underwent first-round RT-PCR with the HTBI primer set. TCRdb reprocessed the multiplex PCR reads via MiXCR and lists one record per CDR3 protein. The sample carries about 400,000 distinct CDR3 sequences, roughly an eighth recorded once. Material: blood. These receptor sequences come from a man aged 50 to 59 with Graves' ophthalmopathy.

In its sample, this clonotype was seen many times. The rearrangement joins TRBV30 to TRBJ1-1; D gene ambiguous. The ends were cut back, 5 bases at V and 1 base at J, with 14 bases in the middle. Germline lookup yields CDR1 GTSNPN and CDR2 SVGIG (reference sequence). CDR3 length equals 14 residues. The CDR3 DNA is TGTGCCTGGTCCATCCGACCCAAGAACACTGAAGCTTTCTTT. Protein: CAWSIRPKNTEAFF.

Of note for this clonotype: A much larger clonotype is one base distant, so this may be a read error. V is TRBV5-1 and J is TRBJ2-1, with TRBD2 as a possible D gene (6 bases). From germline, CDR1 is SGHRS and CDR2 YFSETQ. This CDR3 spans 13 amino acids. CDR3 sequence reads: CASTTLATNEQLF. CDR3 DNA sequence: TGCGCCAGCACAACCCTAGCGACTAATGAGCAGCTCTTC.

This clonotype came up many times. This chain connects TRBV29-1 to TRBJ2-3; 12 bases align to TRBD2. After removal of 8 bases from V and 9 bases from J, the junction contained 12 bases not matched to a gene. This CDR3 spans 14 amino acids. Germline values: CDR1 SQVTM, CDR2 ANQGSEA. The CDR3 spells CSSELAGGGVTQYF. The CDR3 nucleotides are TGCAGCTCCGAACTAGCGGGAGGAGGGGTAACGCAGTATTTT.

This clonotype was picked up a small number of times. CDR3 DNA: TGTGCCAGCAGCCAAGAGGACAGGAAGAACTATGGCTACACCTTC. Translation gives CASSQEDRKNYGYTF. The gene calls are TRBV4-2 and TRBJ1-2; TRBD1 matches 7 bases. The ends lost 0 bases at V and 2 bases at J; junction bases unmatched: 3. Germline CDR1 LGHNA, CDR2 YNFKEQ. CDR3 length: 15 amino acids.

DNA of the CDR3: TGCAGCGTGGGGACAGGCTGGGGGCAGTACTTC. It is translated as CSVGTGWGQYF. This sequence joins TRBV29-1 and TRBJ2-7; 8 bases agree with TRBD1. The V segment lost 6 bases and the J segment 9 bases; nucleotides outside the gene matches: 7. Germline V lookup: CDR1 SQVTM, CDR2 ANQGSEA. CDR3 length: 11 amino acids.

This clonotype was counted at least ten times. V gene TRBV20-1 combines with J gene TRBJ1-6; D not certain. Trimming removed 3 bases at V and 9 bases at J, with 18 bases between. CDR3 length: 15 amino acids. Germline lookup yields CDR1 DFQATT and CDR2 SNEGSKA (reference sequence). This CDR3 is CSARGGGSAGSPLHF. The CDR3 nucleotides read TGCAGTGCTAGGGGCGGTGGTAGCGCGGGTTCACCCCTCCACTTT.

At least ten counts were recorded for this clonotype. The V gene is TRBV28, the J gene TRBJ1-5; 9 bases map to TRBD1. The CDR3 sequence is 13 residues long. Germline CDR1 and CDR2: MDHEN and SYDVKM. Trimming cost V 8 bases and J 6 bases; bases outside gene matches: 5. CDR3 sequence reads: CASRTGETQPQHF. CDR3 coding DNA: TGTGCCAGCCGGACAGGGGAGACTCAGCCCCAGCATTTT. The complete variable domain, with remaining parts taken from reference TRBV28 and TRBJ1-5, reads DVKVTQSSRYLVKRTGEKVFLECVQDMDHENMFWYRQDPGLGLRLIYFSYDVKMKEKGDIPEGYSVSREKKERFSLILESASTNQTSMYLCASRTGETQPQHFGDGTRLSIL.

The J gene is TRBJ2-1, the V gene TRBV20-1, with 10 bases lining up with TRBD2. CDR3 length: 17 residues. Germline assignment: CDR1 DFQATT and CDR2 SNEGSKA (reference sequence). J gave up 0 bases and V 7 bases, and 12 bases lay outside the gene matches. DNA of the CDR3: TGCAGTGTAAATGGAGCGGGAGGGCGGTCCTCCTACAATGAGCAGTTCTTC. Its translation: CSVNGAGGRSSYNEQFF.

This clonotype was counted ten times or more. This chain connects TRBV27 to TRBJ1-2; 7 bases match TRBD1. Germline V lookup: CDR1 MNHEY, CDR2 SMNVEV (reference sequence). After removal of 5 bases from V and 3 bases from J, the junction contained 3 bases not matched to a gene. This CDR3 region has 13 residues. The DNA of the CDR3 is TGTGCCAGCAGTCGGGACAGCTACTATGGCTACACCTTC. The encoded protein is CASSRDSYYGYTF.

This chain connects TRBV30 to TRBJ1-6, with 7 bases lining up with TRBD1. The CDR3 has 13 residues. Germline CDR1 reads GTSNPN; CDR2 reads SVGIG (reference sequence). V shed 3 bases and J 8 bases; nucleotides not matched to a gene: 4. The CDR3 region has the DNA TGTGCCTGGAGGCTTGACAGGGATTCACCCCTCCACTTT. Its translation: CAWRLDRDSPLHF.

This clonotype was counted between two and nine times. V usage is TRBV20-1 and J usage is TRBJ1-6, with D perhaps matching TRBD1 (6 bases). CDR1 and CDR2 from the germline V gene are DFQATT and SNEGSKA (reference sequence). The CDR3 length is 16 residues. Trimming took off 0 bases at V and 9 bases at J, with 18 bases between the two ends. As DNA, the CDR3 is TGCAGTGCTAGAGAATTCCGGGGACACTCTGCTTCACCCCTCCACTTT. As protein: CSAREFRGHSASPLHF.

The gene calls are TRBV6-5 and TRBJ2-1, with D possibly TRBD2 on 6 matching bases. The CDR3 sequence is 19 residues long. CDR1 is MNHEY, CDR2 SVGAGI, per germline. Trimming took off 2 bases at V and 0 bases at J, with 20 bases between the two ends. The chain's CDR3 is CASSYSRDFTQSSYNEQFF. In DNA form, the CDR3 reads TGTGCCAGCAGTTACAGCCGGGACTTTACACAGAGCTCCTACAATGAGCAGTTCTTC.

This clonotype was found a few times. The chain carries TRBV3-1 and TRBJ2-7; TRBD2 aligns across 9 bases. The CDR3 is 16 amino acids. Germline V gene sequence: CDR1 LGHDT, CDR2 YNNKEL (reference sequence). The V segment lost 3 bases and the J segment 4 bases; nucleotides outside the gene matches: 10. CDR3 DNA: TGTGCCAGCAGCCAGACTGTAGCGGGAGAGGGGTACGAGCAGTACTTC. This encodes CASSQTVAGEGYEQYF.

This clonotype has a single count. V is TRBV20-1 and J is TRBJ2-7; TRBD2 might be the D (8 bases). CDR1 is DFQATT and CDR2 is SNEGSKA in the germline V gene (reference sequence). The CDR3 runs 19 residues. V lost 5 bases, J lost 1 base, and 30 bases lay in between. CDR3 coding DNA: TGCAGTGCTGACAGGGTATGGAGTTTAGCGGGAACCCCATCCTACGAGCAGTACTTC. Protein sequence: CSADRVWSLAGTPSYEQYF.

This clonotype was seen only a few times. The rearrangement joins TRBV5-1 to TRBJ2-6, with unresolved D. This CDR3 region has 15 residues. Germline CDR1 is SGHRS and CDR2 is YFSETQ. The ends were cut back, 5 bases at V and 2 bases at J, with 11 bases in the middle. CDR3 protein: CASSTSAPGANVLTF. CDR3 nucleotides: TGCGCCAGCAGTACATCGGCCCCTGGGGCCAACGTCCTGACTTTC.

The chain combines TRBV19 with TRBJ2-1; a weak D match, TRBD1 (5 bases). Trimming took 7 bases from V and 3 from J, leaving 13 bases between them. The CDR3 is made up of 14 amino acids. Germline lookup yields CDR1 LNHDA and CDR2 SQIVND (reference sequence). The CDR3 spells CASKWSTDYNEQFF. CDR3 nucleotide sequence: TGTGCCAGTAAATGGTCGACAGACTACAATGAGCAGTTCTTC.

The chain links TRBV15 to TRBJ2-1; D not resolved. The CDR3 has 15 residues. Per the germline V gene, CDR1 is LNHNV and CDR2 is YYDKDF (reference sequence). The V end was cut by 0 bases, the J end by 0 bases, with 6 bases between. The CDR3: CATSRDPSSYNEQFF. The CDR3 coding sequence is TGTGCCACCAGCAGAGACCCAAGCTCCTACAATGAGCAGTTCTTC.

Only a few counts were recorded for this clonotype. The chain recombines TRBV29-1 with TRBJ2-1; D is possibly TRBD1 or TRBD2 (5 bases each). This CDR3 contains 11 residues. Germline lookup yields CDR1 SQVTM and CDR2 ANQGSEA. The germline V and J ends were trimmed by 3 bases and 10 bases, with 10 bases remaining between them. CDR3 in DNA: TGCAGCGTTGATTCCGGGACCGAGCAGTTCTTC. Its translation: CSVDSGTEQFF.